One sample yielded the 14 T cell receptor beta chains listed below, sequenced in a study of identical twins. Each CDR3 protein gets one entry after TCRdb re-called the 5' RACE reads with MiXCR. The sample has around 650,000 distinct CDR3 sequences, under 8.5% seen once. These records were also assigned to another study, of yellow fever vaccine responses in identical twins.

The specimen sequenced was PBMCs. These receptors were taken from a young woman in good health.

A few counts support this clonotype. This chain connects TRBV7-9 to TRBJ2-7; 7 bases are shared with TRBD1. From germline, CDR1 is SEHNR and CDR2 FQNEAQ (reference sequence). The CDR3 sequence is 16 residues long. V was pared by 10 bases and J by 0 bases, with 15 bases of the junction left unmatched. The CDR3 region is CATSGAGTVHSYEQYF. CDR3 DNA sequence: TGTGCCACTTCCGGAGCTGGGACAGTCCACTCCTACGAGCAGTACTTC.

This clonotype was found many times. V usage is TRBV5-6 and J usage is TRBJ2-1; 11 bases are a match to TRBD2. Germline-derived CDR1 and CDR2 are SGHDT and YYEEEE. Losses at the gene ends were 1 base for V and 7 bases for J; bases not matched to a gene: 7. The CDR3 runs 16 residues. The chain's CDR3 is CASSLLAGGPRNEQFF. CDR3 sequence (DNA): TGTGCCAGCAGCTTGCTAGCGGGAGGCCCTCGGAATGAGCAGTTCTTC.

This clonotype was found many times. The rearrangement uses TRBV7-9 and TRBJ1-1; TRBD1 is a possible D gene (5 bases). With 5 bases removed from V and 3 bases from J, the gap between germline ends came to 13 bases. Germline V gives CDR1 SEHNR, CDR2 FQNEAQ (reference sequence). There are 14 residues in the CDR3. In DNA, the CDR3 is TGTGCCAGCAGCGGGGACCTCAGTCACACTGAAGCTTTCTTT. Translating it yields CASSGDLSHTEAFF.

The rearrangement joins TRBV6-5 to TRBJ1-6; 7 nucleotides match TRBD1. CDR1 is MNHEY and CDR2 is SVGAGI in the germline V gene. This CDR3 contains 13 residues. J lost 8 bases, V lost 5 bases, and 3 bases had no gene match. CDR3 sequence reads: CASSTDRDSPLHF. The DNA of the CDR3 is TGTGCCAGCAGTACTGACAGGGATTCACCCCTCCACTTT.

This chain uses TRBV7-9 with TRBJ2-5, with D perhaps TRBD1 (7 bases). Germline CDR1 is SEHNR and CDR2 is FQNEAQ (reference sequence). The germline V and J ends were trimmed by 5 bases and 1 base, with 17 bases remaining between them. The CDR3 consists of 16 residues. The CDR3 reads CASSKNGGQLQETQYF. DNA of the CDR3: TGTGCCAGCAGCAAAAACGGGGGACAGCTCCAAGAGACCCAGTACTTC.

This sequence joins TRBV28 and TRBJ2-1; D may be TRBD2 (7 bases). Trimming removed 3 bases from V and 8 bases from J, with 20 bases in between. Germline CDR1 and CDR2: MDHEN and SYDVKM. The CDR3 extends over 16 amino acids. This chain's CDR3 is CASSFRPGGAQYEQFF. CDR3 bases: TGTGCCAGCAGTTTCCGCCCGGGGGGCGCCCAGTATGAGCAGTTCTTC.

The chain recombines TRBV7-9 with TRBJ2-3, with D perhaps matching TRBD2 (6 bases). Germline V gene data show CDR1 as SEHNR and CDR2 as FQNEAQ (reference sequence). CDR3 length equals 15 residues. The V end lost 5 bases, the J end lost 6 bases, and 18 bases lay between the germline ends. The CDR3 is CASSPSGAGPDTQYF. The DNA of the CDR3 is TGTGCCAGCAGCCCGTCGGGTGCGGGGCCTGATACGCAGTATTTT.

Many counts were recorded for this clonotype. The V and J genes are TRBV2 and TRBJ2-2; no firm D call. The CDR3 covers 15 residues. CDR1 and CDR2 from the germline V gene are SNHLY and FYNNEI. Trimming took off 4 bases at V and 1 base at J, with 10 bases between the two ends. For the CDR3, the DNA is TGTGCCAGCAGTGGCCGCTCAATGAACACCGGGGAGCTGTTTTTT. The encoded protein is CASSGRSMNTGELFF.

In its sample, this clonotype was seen many times. DNA of the CDR3: TGTGCCAGCAGCCCCGACGGCTATGGCTACACCTTC. Translating it yields CASSPDGYGYTF. The chain joins TRBV11-2 to TRBJ1-2; no clear D gene. The CDR3 length is 12 residues. The germline V and J ends were trimmed by 5 bases and 4 bases, with 8 bases remaining between them. Germline lookup yields CDR1 SGHAT and CDR2 FQNNGV.

The sample holds many counts of this clonotype. The gene calls are TRBV10-3 and TRBJ2-1; TRBD2 agrees at 10 bases. V was pared by 10 bases and J by 0 bases, with 3 bases of the junction left unmatched. CDR3 length: 14 amino acids. Per the germline V gene, CDR1 is ENHRY and CDR2 is SYGVKD. In DNA, the CDR3 is TGTGCCACAGGACTAGCGGTCTCCTACAATGAGCAGTTCTTC. Protein product: CATGLAVSYNEQFF.

The chain combines TRBV18 with TRBJ2-2; D unresolved. The CDR3 sequence is 15 residues long. Trimming removed 5 bases at V and 4 bases at J, with 14 bases between. CDR1 is KGHSH and CDR2 is LQKENI in the germline V gene. CDR3 nucleotide sequence: TGTGCCAGCTCATCGGGCGAGCGCGGCACCGGGGAGCTGTTTTTT. Its protein product is CASSSGERGTGELFF.

This clonotype was counted many times. The gene calls are TRBV10-3 and TRBJ2-1; 9 bases line up with TRBD2. The germline gives CDR1 ENHRY, CDR2 SYGVKD. This CDR3 spans 14 amino acids. Unmatched junction bases numbered 8, after V lost 8 bases and J lost 6 bases. CDR3 coding DNA: TGTGCCATCGTGGCTAGCGGGGCGATCAATGAGCAGTTCTTC. Protein: CAIVASGAINEQFF.

A word on this clonotype: The CDR3 ends on some other residue instead of the conserved phenylalanine or tryptophan, so this is likely a read error. The chain recombines TRBV20-1 with TRBJ2-1, with 12 bases fitting TRBD1. The germline gives CDR1 DFQATT, CDR2 SNEGSKA (reference sequence). Germline trimming cut 5 bases from V and 9 bases from J; bases unmatched to any gene: 11. CDR3 length equals 15 residues. CDR3 bases: TGCAGTGCTGAAGACCGGGACAGGGGGCCCGGTGAGCAGTTCCTC. Translated, it gives CSAEDRDRGPGEQFL.

This clonotype was seen ten or more times. V is TRBV20-1 and J is TRBJ2-3; D remains unclear. V dropped 3 bases and J dropped 2 bases, with 6 bases sitting between them. The V gene's germline CDR1 is DFQATT and CDR2 SNEGSKA (reference sequence). CDR3 length equals 12 residues. The CDR3 is CSASPNTDTQYF. Written as DNA, the CDR3 is TGCAGTGCTAGTCCAAACACAGATACGCAGTATTTT.